These 25 T cell receptor beta chains were all obtained from the same sample, sequenced in a study of T cells in Graves' hyperthyroidism and ophthalmopathy. The TCR beta CDR3 regions underwent amplification using RNA transcripts as the source. HTBI primers were employed in a first-round RT-PCR of the TCR CDR3. Each CDR3 protein gets one entry after TCRdb re-called the multiplex PCR reads with MiXCR. The sample contains roughly 500,000 distinct CDR3 sequences, around 16% of which appear only once. Sequenced: blood. These TCRs come from a young woman with Graves' ophthalmopathy.

This clonotype has ten or more counts. V gene TRBV7-8 combines with J gene TRBJ2-3, with 11 bases fitting TRBD2. Per the germline V gene, CDR1 is SGHVS and CDR2 is FQNEAQ. V lost 5 bases and J lost 0; bases outside the gene matches: 4. The CDR3 totals 16 residues. This CDR3 reads CASSTSGSLSTDTQYF. The CDR3 DNA reads TGTGCCAGCAGCACTAGCGGGAGCCTTAGCACAGATACGCAGTATTTT.

This clonotype turned up a few times. The chain couples TRBV5-1 to TRBJ2-5; 12 bases match TRBD2. The CDR3 extends over 15 amino acids. CDR1 and CDR2 from the germline V gene are SGHRS and YFSETQ. Losses at the gene ends were 4 bases for V and 3 bases for J; bases not matched to a gene: 4. The CDR3 loop is CASSPGLAGKETQYF. The CDR3 coding sequence is TGCGCCAGCAGCCCGGGACTAGCGGGTAAAGAGACCCAGTACTTC.

This clonotype was seen a handful of times. The chain recombines TRBV5-1 with TRBJ1-6; D not resolved. V shed 0 bases and J shed 8 bases, with 18 bases lying between them. This CDR3 is built from 17 residues. CDR1 is SGHRS and CDR2 is YFSETQ in the germline V gene. Here the CDR3 reads CASSLAGGFERDSPLHF. In DNA, the CDR3 is TGCGCCAGCAGCTTGGCCGGCGGCTTCGAGAGGGATTCACCCCTCCACTTT.

This clonotype was recorded a few times. The gene calls are TRBV4-1 and TRBJ1-2, with 7 bases fitting TRBD1. The V segment lost 0 bases and the J segment 4 bases; nucleotides outside the gene matches: 29. The CDR3 sequence is 23 residues long. Germline CDR1 MGHRA, CDR2 YSYEKL. CDR3 nucleotide sequence: TGCGCCAGCAGCCAAGACCCAGCGGGAGGATTGACCATTACAGGGGACCTAAGCTATGGCTACACCTTC. This sequence encodes CASSQDPAGGLTITGDLSYGYTF.

CDR3 sequence reads: CASQAGGSYEQYF. As DNA, the CDR3 is TGTGCCAGCCAAGCGGGAGGCTCCTACGAGCAGTACTTC. The J gene is TRBJ2-7, the V gene TRBV7-9; 9 bases map to TRBD2. Unmatched junction bases numbered 2, after V lost 8 bases and J lost 0 bases. CDR1 and CDR2 from the germline V gene are SEHNR and FQNEAQ (reference sequence). The CDR3 runs to 13 residues.

The chain recombines TRBV5-1 with TRBJ2-3; 11 nucleotides agree with TRBD1. V lost 4 bases and J lost 4; bases outside the gene matches: 5. The CDR3 is made up of 15 amino acids. From germline, CDR1 is SGHRS and CDR2 YFSETQ. In DNA form, the CDR3 reads TGCGCCAGCAGCATAGGGACAGGGGGAGCAGATACGCAGTATTTT. It yields the protein CASSIGTGGADTQYF.

This clonotype appeared a few times. The genes are TRBV27 and TRBJ2-3; D is ambiguous. Trimming took off 2 bases at V and 0 bases at J, with 6 bases between the two ends. Germline CDR1 is MNHEY and CDR2 is SMNVEV (reference sequence). CDR3 length: 14 residues. The chain's CDR3 is CASSLAHSTDTQYF. The CDR3 nucleotides are TGTGCCAGCAGTTTAGCTCACAGCACAGATACGCAGTATTTT.

The table lists this clonotype with many counts. The chain carries TRBV2 and TRBJ2-1, with D perhaps given as TRBD1 or TRBD2 (5 bases each). Germline lookup yields CDR1 SNHLY and CDR2 FYNNEI. The CDR3 runs to 15 residues. Between the trimmed V and J ends, which lost 0 bases and 9 bases, there was a span of 15 bases. Here the CDR3 reads CASSEALPGLSEQFF. CDR3 DNA sequence: TGTGCCAGCAGTGAAGCGCTTCCGGGGCTATCTGAGCAGTTCTTC. Supplemented by reference TRBV2 and TRBJ2-1, the full variable domain reads EPEVTQTPSHQVTQMGQEVILRCVPISNHLYFYWYRQILGQKVEFLVSFYNNEISEKSEIFDDQFSVERPDGSNFTLKIRSTKLEDSAMYFCASSEALPGLSEQFFGPGTRLTVL.

This clonotype was recorded many times. The chain is built from TRBV28 and TRBJ2-7; 10 bases are a match to TRBD2. Germline CDR1 and CDR2: MDHEN and SYDVKM. This CDR3 has 14 residues. The V and J ends lost 7 bases and 1 base, in that order; junction bases with no gene match: 4. CDR3 in amino acids: CASTPAGGSYEQYF. In DNA, the CDR3 is TGTGCCAGCACTCCAGCGGGAGGGTCCTACGAGCAGTACTTC.

This clonotype was counted at least ten times. The chain couples TRBV18 to TRBJ1-1; weak D call: TRBD1 (6 bases). Germline V gene sequence: CDR1 KGHSH, CDR2 LQKENI. The CDR3 runs 15 residues. Trimming cost V 2 bases and J 3 bases, with 13 bases left between them. The DNA for the CDR3 is TGTGCCAGCTCACCATTGTTCGCAGGGGACACTGAAGCTTTCTTT. It translates to CASSPLFAGDTEAFF.

This clonotype was detected many times. V is TRBV12-3 or TRBV12-4 and J is TRBJ2-7, with 11 nucleotides matching TRBD2. This CDR3 region has 15 residues. The V and J ends lost 5 bases and 7 bases, in that order; junction bases with no gene match: 10. The CDR3 protein is CASSRGTSGPREQYF. The CDR3 DNA is TGTGCCAGCAGTCGCGGGACTAGCGGTCCTCGGGAGCAGTACTTC.

There are many counts of this clonotype. This chain links TRBV5-6 with TRBJ1-2; no reliable D call. The CDR3 loop spans 13 amino acids. V lost 1 base, J lost 8 bases, and 12 bases lay in between. Per germline, CDR1 SGHDT and CDR2 YYEEEE. This CDR3 is CASSLQGPGGYTF. The CDR3 region has the DNA TGTGCCAGCAGCTTGCAAGGCCCTGGAGGCTACACCTTC.

This clonotype has ten or more counts. The chain couples TRBV3-1 to TRBJ1-1, with D possibly being TRBD1 (6 bases). The length of the CDR3 is 14 residues. Per the germline V gene, CDR1 is LGHDT and CDR2 is YNNKEL (reference sequence). V was pared by 5 bases and J by 0 bases, with 10 bases between. This CDR3 reads CASSSRDMNTEAFF. As DNA, the CDR3 is TGTGCCAGCAGCTCCAGGGACATGAACACTGAAGCTTTCTTT.

This clonotype has a handful of counts. The CDR3 nucleotides read TGTGCCTGGAGTGTCACTAGCGGAGCTCCCGAGCAGTACTTC. It translates to CAWSVTSGAPEQYF. The V gene is TRBV30, the J gene TRBJ2-7, with TRBD2 identical over 8 bases. Looked up from germline, CDR1 is GTSNPN and CDR2 is SVGIG (reference sequence). The ends lost 0 bases at V and 6 bases at J; junction bases unmatched: 7. The CDR3 is 14 residues long.

The genes are TRBV5-8 and TRBJ2-1; 7 nucleotides line up with TRBD2. With V trimmed by 0 bases and J by 6 bases, 9 bases remained unmatched. The CDR3 sequence is 16 residues long. Per germline, CDR1 SGHTS and CDR2 YDEGEE. CDR3 sequence reads: CASSLERDYLANEQFF. CDR3 coding DNA: TGTGCCAGCAGCTTGGAGCGGGATTATCTGGCCAATGAGCAGTTCTTC.

This clonotype was seen repeatedly, ten times or more. This chain connects TRBV20-1 to TRBJ1-1; 8 nucleotides agree with TRBD1. The CDR3 has 15 residues. With 3 bases clipped from V and 1 base from J, the junction kept 7 bases outside the gene matches. Germline-derived CDR1 and CDR2 are DFQATT and SNEGSKA (reference sequence). CDR3 coding DNA: TGCAGTGCTAGGAGGACAGGGAGGGGGAACACTGAAGCTTTCTTT. It yields the protein CSARRTGRGNTEAFF.

For this clonotype: With a much larger clone just one base away, this may be a read error. The chain joins TRBV20-1 to TRBJ2-3; 7 nucleotides line up with TRBD2. CDR1 is DFQATT and CDR2 is SNEGSKA in the germline V gene (reference sequence). This CDR3 is built from 16 residues. The CDR3 nucleotides read TGCAGTGCTAGCGCGCAGGAGGGGAGGGGCACAGATACGCGGTATTTT. This translates into CSASAQEGRGTDTRYF.

This rearrangement joins TRBV29-1 to TRBJ2-1; D is possibly TRBD2 (5 bases). The V end was cut by 4 bases, the J end by 7 bases, with 17 bases between. CDR1 and CDR2 (germline): SQVTM, ANQGSEA. This CDR3 region has 14 residues. The CDR3 here is CSVGGLGERNEQFF. CDR3 DNA sequence: TGCAGCGTTGGAGGGCTTGGGGAGAGGAATGAGCAGTTCTTC.

This clonotype was counted between two and nine times. In nucleotides, the CDR3 is TGCAGTGCTAGGAGGGACATCCAAGAGACCCAGTACTTC. Its translation: CSARRDIQETQYF. This chain joins TRBV20-1 and TRBJ2-5, with D possibly TRBD1 on 6 matching bases. V gave up 3 bases and J gave up 1 base, with 9 bases separating them. The CDR3 is 13 residues long. Germline V gene lookup returns CDR1 DFQATT and CDR2 SNEGSKA (reference sequence).

This clonotype was found many times. The chain carries TRBV28 and TRBJ1-1; 12 bases are shared with TRBD1. The CDR3 runs 16 residues. Germline V gene lookup returns CDR1 MDHEN and CDR2 SYDVKM. V dropped 5 bases and J dropped 6; count of bases not matched to a gene: 10. The CDR3 is CASSPERDRGHPEAFF. The CDR3 bases are TGTGCCAGCAGTCCTGAACGGGACAGGGGGCATCCTGAAGCTTTCTTT.

At least ten counts were recorded for this clonotype. The V and J genes are TRBV7-2 and TRBJ2-7; possible D gene TRBD1, 5 bases. Trimming stripped 5 bases from V and 6 bases from J, with 23 bases between. Germline V CDR1 and CDR2: SGHTA, FQGNSA. The CDR3 sequence is 16 residues long. CDR3 bases: TGTGCCAGCAGCGTCTTCAGGGCGGACGGTGGGTCCGAGCAGTACTTC. This sequence encodes CASSVFRADGGSEQYF.

At least ten counts were recorded for this clonotype. The chain has TRBV20-1 and TRBJ1-5; D gene ambiguous. CDR1 is DFQATT, CDR2 SNEGSKA, per germline (reference sequence). The CDR3 is 15 amino acids. Trimming stripped 4 bases from V and 2 bases from J, with 15 bases between. The CDR3 bases are TGCAGTGCTAATGGACCCCCGATGGGCAATCAGCCCCAGCATTTT. Translating it yields CSANGPPMGNQPQHF.

In the case of this clonotype: At one end, the junction sequence differs from germline, possibly due to a read error. This chain links TRBV7-2 with TRBJ2-5; 7 bases agree with TRBD2. Germline loops: CDR1 SGHTA, CDR2 FQGNSA. The CDR3 runs to 18 residues. In DNA form, the CDR3 reads TGCGCCAGCAGCCCCGGGTTGAGCGGGAACTCTTGGCAAGAGACCCAGTACTTC. Protein product: CASSPGLSGNSWQETQYF.

The chain uses TRBV20-1 and TRBJ2-1, with D possibly being TRBD2 (6 bases). Germline-derived CDR1 and CDR2 are DFQATT and SNEGSKA (reference sequence). V was trimmed by 0 bases and J by 6 bases, leaving 15 bases between them. There are 15 residues in the CDR3. The CDR3, as DNA: TGCAGTGCTAGAGATTATCGGGGCGGGGTCAATGAGCAGTTCTTC. It specifies CSARDYRGGVNEQFF.

J is TRBJ1-2 and V is TRBV30; 9 bases fit TRBD1. CDR1 and CDR2 from the germline V gene are GTSNPN and SVGIG (reference sequence). With 6 bases clipped from V and 5 bases from J, the junction kept 13 bases outside the gene matches. The CDR3 runs 15 residues. CDR3 bases: TGTGCCTGTTCCTCCGCGGGACAGGGCAGTTATGGCTACACCTTC. Translating it yields CACSSAGQGSYGYTF.